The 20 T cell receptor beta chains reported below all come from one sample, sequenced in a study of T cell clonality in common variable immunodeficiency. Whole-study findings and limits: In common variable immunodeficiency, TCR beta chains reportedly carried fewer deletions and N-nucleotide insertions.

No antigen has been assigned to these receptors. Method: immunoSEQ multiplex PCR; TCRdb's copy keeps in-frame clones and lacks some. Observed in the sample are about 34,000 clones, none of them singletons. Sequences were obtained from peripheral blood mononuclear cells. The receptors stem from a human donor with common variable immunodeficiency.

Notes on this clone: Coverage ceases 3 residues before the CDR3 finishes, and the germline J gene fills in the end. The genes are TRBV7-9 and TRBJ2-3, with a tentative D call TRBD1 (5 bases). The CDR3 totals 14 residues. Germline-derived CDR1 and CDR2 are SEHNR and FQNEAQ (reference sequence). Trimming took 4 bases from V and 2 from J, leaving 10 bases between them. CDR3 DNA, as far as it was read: TGTGCCAGCAGCTCCCACAGGACCACAGATACG. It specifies CASSSHRTTDT. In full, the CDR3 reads CASSSHRTTDTQYF.

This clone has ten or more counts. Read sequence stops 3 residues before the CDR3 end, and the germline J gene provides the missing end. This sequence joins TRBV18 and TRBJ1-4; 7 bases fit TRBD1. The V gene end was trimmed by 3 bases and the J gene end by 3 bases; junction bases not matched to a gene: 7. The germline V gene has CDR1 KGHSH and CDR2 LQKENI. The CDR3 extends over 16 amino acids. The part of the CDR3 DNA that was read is TGTGCCAGCTCACCCTCACAGGGGCAAGCTAATGAAAAA. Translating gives CASSPSQGQANEK. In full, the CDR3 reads CASSPSQGQANEKLFF.

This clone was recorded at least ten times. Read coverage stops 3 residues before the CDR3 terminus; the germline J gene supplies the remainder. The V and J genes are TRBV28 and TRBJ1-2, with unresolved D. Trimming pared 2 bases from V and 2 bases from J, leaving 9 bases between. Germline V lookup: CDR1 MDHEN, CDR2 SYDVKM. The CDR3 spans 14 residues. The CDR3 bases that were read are TGTGCCAGCAGTTTAGGTTTAGGGAACTATGGC. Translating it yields CASSLGLGNYG. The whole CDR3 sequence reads CASSLGLGNYGYTF.

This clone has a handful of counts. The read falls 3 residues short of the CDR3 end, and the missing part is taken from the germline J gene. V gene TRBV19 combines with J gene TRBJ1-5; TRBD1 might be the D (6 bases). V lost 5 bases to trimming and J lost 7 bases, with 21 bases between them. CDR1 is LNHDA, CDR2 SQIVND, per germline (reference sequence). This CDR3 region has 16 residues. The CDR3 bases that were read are TGTGCCAGTAGTGCACTCCTCAGGGGCTCGGGGCAGCCC. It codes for CASSALLRGSGQP. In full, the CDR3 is CASSALLRGSGQPQHF.

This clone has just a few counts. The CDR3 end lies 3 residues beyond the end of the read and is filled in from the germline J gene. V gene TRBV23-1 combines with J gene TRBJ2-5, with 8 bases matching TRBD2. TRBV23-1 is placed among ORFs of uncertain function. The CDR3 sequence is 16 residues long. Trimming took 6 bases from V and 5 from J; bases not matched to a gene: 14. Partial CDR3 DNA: TGCGCCAGCAGGTGGAAGCCCAGCGGGAGATGTGAGACC. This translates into CASRWKPSGRCET. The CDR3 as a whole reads CASRWKPSGRCETQYF.

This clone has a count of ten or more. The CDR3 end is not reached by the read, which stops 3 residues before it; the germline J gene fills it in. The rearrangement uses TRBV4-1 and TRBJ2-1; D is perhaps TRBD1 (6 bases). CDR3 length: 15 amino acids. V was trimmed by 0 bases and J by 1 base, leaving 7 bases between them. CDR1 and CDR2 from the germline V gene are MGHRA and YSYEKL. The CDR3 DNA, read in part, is TGCGCCAGCAGCCAAGACAGGGGATCCTACAATGAG. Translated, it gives CASSQDRGSYNE. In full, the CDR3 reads CASSQDRGSYNEQFF.

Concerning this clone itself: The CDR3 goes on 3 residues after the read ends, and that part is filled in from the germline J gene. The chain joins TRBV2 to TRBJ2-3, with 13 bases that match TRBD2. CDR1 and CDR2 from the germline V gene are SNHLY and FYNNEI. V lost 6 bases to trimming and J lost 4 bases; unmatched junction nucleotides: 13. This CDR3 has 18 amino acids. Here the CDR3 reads CASRTPSTSGRVADTQYF. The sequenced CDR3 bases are TGTGCCAGCAGGACCCCGAGTACTAGCGGGAGGGTCGCAGATACG.

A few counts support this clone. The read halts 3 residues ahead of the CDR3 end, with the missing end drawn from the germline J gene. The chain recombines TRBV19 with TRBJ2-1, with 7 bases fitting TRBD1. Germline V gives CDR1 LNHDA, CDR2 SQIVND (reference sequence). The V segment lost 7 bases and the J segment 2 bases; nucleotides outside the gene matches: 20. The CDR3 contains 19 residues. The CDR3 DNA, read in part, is TGTGCCAGTACCAAATCGGTTATTCGACAGGGTCCCCCCTACAATGAG. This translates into CASTKSVIRQGPPYNE. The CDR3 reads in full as CASTKSVIRQGPPYNEQFF.

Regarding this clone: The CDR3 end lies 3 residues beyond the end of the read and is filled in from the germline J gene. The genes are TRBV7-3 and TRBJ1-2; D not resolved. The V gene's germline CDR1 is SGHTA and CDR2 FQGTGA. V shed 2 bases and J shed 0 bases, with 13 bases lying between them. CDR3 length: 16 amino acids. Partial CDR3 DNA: TGTGCCAGCAGCTTAGTACTTCTTTTAGCTAACTATGGC. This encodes CASSLVLLLANYG. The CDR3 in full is CASSLVLLLANYGYTF. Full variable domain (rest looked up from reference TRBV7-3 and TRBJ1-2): GAGVSQTPSNKVTEKGKYVELRCDPISGHTALYWYRQSLGQGPEFLIYFQGTGAADDSGLPNDRFFAVRPEGSVSTLKIQRTERGDSAVYLCASSLVLLLANYGYTFGSGTRLTVV.

The CDR3 DNA, read in part, is TGTGCCAGTAGTGAGACAGGGACCGGC. Its translation is CASSETGTG. The CDR3 reads in full as CASSETGTGYTF. V and J are TRBV19 and TRBJ1-2; 7 bases align to TRBD1. The read ends 3 residues before the CDR3 terminus; that terminus is restored from the germline J gene. Looked up from germline, CDR1 is LNHDA and CDR2 is SQIVND (reference sequence). The CDR3 sequence is 12 residues long.

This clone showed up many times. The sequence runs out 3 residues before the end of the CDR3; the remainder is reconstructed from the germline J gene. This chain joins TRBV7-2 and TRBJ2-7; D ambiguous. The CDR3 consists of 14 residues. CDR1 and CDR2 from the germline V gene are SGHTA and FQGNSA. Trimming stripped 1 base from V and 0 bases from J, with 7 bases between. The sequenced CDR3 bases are TGTGCCAGCAGCTTAGTAGCCGGCTCCTACGAG. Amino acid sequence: CASSLVAGSYE. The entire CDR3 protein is CASSLVAGSYEQYF.

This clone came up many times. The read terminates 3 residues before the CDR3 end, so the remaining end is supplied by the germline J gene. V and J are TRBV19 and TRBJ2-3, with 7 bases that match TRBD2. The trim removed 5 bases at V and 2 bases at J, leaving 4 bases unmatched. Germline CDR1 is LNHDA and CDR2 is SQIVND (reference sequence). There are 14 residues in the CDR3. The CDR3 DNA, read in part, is TGTGCCAGTAGTCGGGGGGACTTCACAGATACG. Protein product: CASSRGDFTDT. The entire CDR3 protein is CASSRGDFTDTQYF. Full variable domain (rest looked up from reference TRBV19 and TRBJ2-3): DGGITQSPKYLFRKEGQNVTLSCEQNLNHDAMYWYRQDPGQGLRLIYYSQIVNDFQKGDIAEGYSVSREKKESFPLTVTSAQKNPTAFYLCASSRGDFTDTQYFGPGTRLTVL.

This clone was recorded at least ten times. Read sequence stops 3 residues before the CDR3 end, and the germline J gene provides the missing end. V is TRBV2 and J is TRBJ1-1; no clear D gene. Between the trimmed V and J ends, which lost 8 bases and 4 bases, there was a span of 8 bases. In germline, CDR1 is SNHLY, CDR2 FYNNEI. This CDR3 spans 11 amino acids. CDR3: CASLTPTEAFF. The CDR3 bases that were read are TGTGCCAGCCTTACACCCACTGAA.

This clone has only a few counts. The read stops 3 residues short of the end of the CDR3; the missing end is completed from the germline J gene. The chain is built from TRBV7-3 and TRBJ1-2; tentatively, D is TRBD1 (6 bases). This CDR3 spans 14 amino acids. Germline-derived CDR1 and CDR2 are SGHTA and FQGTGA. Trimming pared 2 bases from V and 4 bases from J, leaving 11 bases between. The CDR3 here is CASSLEGEVYGYTF. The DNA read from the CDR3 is TGTGCCAGCAGCTTAGAGGGGGAGGTCTATGGC.

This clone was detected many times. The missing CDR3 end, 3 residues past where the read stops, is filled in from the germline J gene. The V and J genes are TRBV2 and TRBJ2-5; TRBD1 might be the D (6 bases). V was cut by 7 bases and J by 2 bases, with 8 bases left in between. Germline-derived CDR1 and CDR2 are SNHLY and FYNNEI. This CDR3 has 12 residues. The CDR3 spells CASKTGQETQYF. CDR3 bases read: TGTGCCAGCAAGACAGGACAAGAGACC.

CDR3 DNA, as far as it was read: TGTGCCAGCAGAGCAAATAGCGGGGGGAAAGAGACC. Residues: CASRANSGGKET. The whole CDR3 sequence is CASRANSGGKETQYF. The chain combines TRBV2 with TRBJ2-5; 10 bases line up with TRBD2. The CDR3 end is not reached by the read, which stops 3 residues before it; the germline J gene fills it in. Germline lookup yields CDR1 SNHLY and CDR2 FYNNEI. J was trimmed by 3 bases and V by 6 bases; bases with no gene match: 7. The length of the CDR3 is 15 residues. The entire variable domain, with the rest obtained from reference TRBV2 and TRBJ2-5, is as follows: EPEVTQTPSHQVTQMGQEVILRCVPISNHLYFYWYRQILGQKVEFLVSFYNNEISEKSEIFDDQFSVERPDGSNFTLKIRSTKLEDSAMYFCASRANSGGKETQYFGPGTRLLVL.

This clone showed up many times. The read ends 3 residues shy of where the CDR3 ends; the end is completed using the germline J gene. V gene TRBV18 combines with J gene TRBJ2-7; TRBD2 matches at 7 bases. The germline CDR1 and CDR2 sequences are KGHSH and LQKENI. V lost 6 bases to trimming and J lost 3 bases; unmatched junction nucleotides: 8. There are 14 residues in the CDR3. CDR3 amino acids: CASSLSGDYYEQYF. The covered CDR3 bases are TGTGCCAGCTCCCTTTCCGGGGACTACTACGAG.

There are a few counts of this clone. The CDR3 DNA, read in part, is TGTGCCAGCTCACCGGGACAGATTTACGAG. This translates into CASSPGQIYE. The complete CDR3 protein is CASSPGQIYEQYF. This chain connects TRBV18 to TRBJ2-7; 7 bases agree with TRBD1. The read ends 3 residues before the CDR3 terminus; that terminus is restored from the germline J gene. Germline lookup yields CDR1 KGHSH and CDR2 LQKENI. The CDR3 runs to 13 residues. V trimming: 3 bases; J trimming: 4 bases; junction bases outside the gene matches: 3.

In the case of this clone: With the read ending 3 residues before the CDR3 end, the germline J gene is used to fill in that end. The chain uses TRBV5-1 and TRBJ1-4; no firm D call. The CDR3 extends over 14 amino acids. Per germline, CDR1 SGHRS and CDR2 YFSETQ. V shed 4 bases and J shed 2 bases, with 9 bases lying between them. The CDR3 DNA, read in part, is TGCGCCAGCAGCCCGGGCGGGACTAATGAAAAA. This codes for CASSPGGTNEK. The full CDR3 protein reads CASSPGGTNEKLFF.

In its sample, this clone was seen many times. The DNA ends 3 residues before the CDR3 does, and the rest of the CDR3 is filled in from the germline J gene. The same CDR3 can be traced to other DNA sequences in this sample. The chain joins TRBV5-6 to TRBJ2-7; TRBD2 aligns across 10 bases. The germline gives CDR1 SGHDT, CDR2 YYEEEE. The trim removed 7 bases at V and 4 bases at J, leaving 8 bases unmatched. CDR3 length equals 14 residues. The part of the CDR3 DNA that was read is TGTGCCAGCCATGGAGCGGGAGGGCCTTACGAG. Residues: CASHGAGGPYE. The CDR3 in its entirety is CASHGAGGPYEQYF.